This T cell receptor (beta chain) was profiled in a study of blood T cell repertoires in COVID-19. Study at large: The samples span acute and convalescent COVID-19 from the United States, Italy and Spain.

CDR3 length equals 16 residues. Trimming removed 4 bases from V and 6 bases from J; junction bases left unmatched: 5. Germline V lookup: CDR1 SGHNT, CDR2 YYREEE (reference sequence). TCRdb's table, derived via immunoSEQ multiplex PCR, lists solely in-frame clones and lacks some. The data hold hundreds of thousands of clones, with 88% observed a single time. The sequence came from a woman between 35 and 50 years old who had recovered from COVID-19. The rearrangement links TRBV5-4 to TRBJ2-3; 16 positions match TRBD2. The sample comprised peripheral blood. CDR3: CASSPGTSGRGDTQYF. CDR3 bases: TGTGCCAGCAGCCCCGGGACTAGCGGGAGGGGGGATACGCAGTATTTT.